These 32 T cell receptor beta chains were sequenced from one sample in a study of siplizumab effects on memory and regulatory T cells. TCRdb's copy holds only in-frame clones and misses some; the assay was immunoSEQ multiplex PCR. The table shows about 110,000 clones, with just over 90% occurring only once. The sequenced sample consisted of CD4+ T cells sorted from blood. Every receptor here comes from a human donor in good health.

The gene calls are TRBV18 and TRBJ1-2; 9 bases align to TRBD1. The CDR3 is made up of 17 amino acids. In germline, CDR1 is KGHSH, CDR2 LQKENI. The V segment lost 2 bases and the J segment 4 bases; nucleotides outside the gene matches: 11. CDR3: CASSPGTGLSMSYGYTF. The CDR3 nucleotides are TGTGCCAGCTCACCAGGGACAGGGCTGAGTATGAGCTATGGCTACACCTTC.

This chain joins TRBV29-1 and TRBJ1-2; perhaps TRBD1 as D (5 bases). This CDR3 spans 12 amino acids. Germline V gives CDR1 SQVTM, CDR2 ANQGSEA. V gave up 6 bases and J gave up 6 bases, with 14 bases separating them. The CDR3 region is CSVRAAGHGYTF. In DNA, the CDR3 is TGCAGCGTGCGGGCGGCAGGGCATGGCTACACCTTC.

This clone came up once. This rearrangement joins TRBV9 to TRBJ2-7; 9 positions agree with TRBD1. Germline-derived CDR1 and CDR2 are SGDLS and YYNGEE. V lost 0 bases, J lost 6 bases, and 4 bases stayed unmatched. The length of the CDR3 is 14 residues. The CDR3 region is CASSVGQGDFEQYF. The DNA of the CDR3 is TGTGCCAGCAGCGTAGGACAGGGGGATTTCGAGCAGTACTTC.

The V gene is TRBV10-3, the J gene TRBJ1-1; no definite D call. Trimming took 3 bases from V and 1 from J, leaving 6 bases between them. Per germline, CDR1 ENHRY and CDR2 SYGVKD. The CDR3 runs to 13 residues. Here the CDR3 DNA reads TGTGCCATCAGTGACATGACGAACACTGAAGCTTTCTTT. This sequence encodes CAISDMTNTEAFF.

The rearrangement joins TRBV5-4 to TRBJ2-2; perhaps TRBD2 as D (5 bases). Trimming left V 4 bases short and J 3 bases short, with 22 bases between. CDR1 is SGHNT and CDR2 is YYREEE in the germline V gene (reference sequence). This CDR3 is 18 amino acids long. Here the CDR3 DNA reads TGTGCCAGCAGCCGGGCGTATACGGCCACTAGGGACACCGGGGAGCTGTTTTTT. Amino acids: CASSRAYTATRDTGELFF.

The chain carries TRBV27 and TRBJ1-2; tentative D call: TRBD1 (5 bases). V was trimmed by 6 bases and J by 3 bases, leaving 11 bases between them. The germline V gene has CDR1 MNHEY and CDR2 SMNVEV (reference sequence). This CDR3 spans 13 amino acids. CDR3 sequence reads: CASSRRGDYGYTF. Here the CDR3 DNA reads TGTGCCAGCAGCCGCCGGGGGGACTATGGCTACACCTTC.

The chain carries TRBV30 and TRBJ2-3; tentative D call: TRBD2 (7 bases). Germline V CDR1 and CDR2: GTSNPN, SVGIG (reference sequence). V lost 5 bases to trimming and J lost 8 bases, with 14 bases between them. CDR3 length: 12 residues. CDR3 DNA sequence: TGTGCCTGGGGCATAGGGGGGGGTACGCAGTATTTT. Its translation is CAWGIGGGTQYF.

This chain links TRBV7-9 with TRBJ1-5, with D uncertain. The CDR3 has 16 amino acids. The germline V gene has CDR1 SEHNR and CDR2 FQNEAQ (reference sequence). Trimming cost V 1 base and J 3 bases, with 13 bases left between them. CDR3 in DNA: TGTGCCAGCAGCTTAGGGGGAACGCCTCTCAATCAGCCCCAGCATTTT. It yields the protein CASSLGGTPLNQPQHF.

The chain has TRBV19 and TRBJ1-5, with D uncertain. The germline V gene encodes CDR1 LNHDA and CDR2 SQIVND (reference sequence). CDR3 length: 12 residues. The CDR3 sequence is CTCSDGDQPQHF. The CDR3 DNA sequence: TGTACATGTTCGGACGGAGATCAGCCCCAGCATTTT.

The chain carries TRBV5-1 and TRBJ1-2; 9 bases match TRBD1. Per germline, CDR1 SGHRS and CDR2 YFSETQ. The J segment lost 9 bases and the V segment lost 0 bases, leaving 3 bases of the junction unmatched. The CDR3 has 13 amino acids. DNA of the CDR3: TGCGCCAGCAGCTTGGGACAGGGGGTCAGCTACACCTTC. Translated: CASSLGQGVSYTF.

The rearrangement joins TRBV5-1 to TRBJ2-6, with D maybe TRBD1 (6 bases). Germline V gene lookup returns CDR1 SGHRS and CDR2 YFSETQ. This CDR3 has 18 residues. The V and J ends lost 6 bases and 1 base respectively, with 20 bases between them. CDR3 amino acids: CASTPGSGGGSGANVLTF. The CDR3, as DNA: TGCGCCAGCACCCCAGGGAGTGGGGGCGGGTCTGGGGCCAACGTCCTGACTTTC. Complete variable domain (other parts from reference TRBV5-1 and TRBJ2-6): KAGVTQTPRYLIKTRGQQVTLSCSPISGHRSVSWYQQTPGQGLQFLFEYFSETQRNKGNFPGRFSGRQFSNSRSEMNVSTLELGDSALYLCASTPGSGGGSGANVLTFGAGSRLTVL.

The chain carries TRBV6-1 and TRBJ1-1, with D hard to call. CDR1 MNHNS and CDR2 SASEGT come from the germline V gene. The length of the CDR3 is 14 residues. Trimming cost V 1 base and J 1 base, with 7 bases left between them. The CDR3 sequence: CASSEGPGNTEAFF. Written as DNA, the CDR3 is TGTGCCAGCAGTGAAGGCCCGGGGAACACTGAAGCTTTCTTT.

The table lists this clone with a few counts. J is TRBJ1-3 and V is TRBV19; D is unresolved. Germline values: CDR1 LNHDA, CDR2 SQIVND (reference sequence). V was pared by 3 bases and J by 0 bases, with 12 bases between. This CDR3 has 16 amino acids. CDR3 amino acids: CASSISPSASGNTIYF. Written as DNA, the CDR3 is TGTGCCAGTAGTATTAGCCCCTCGGCCTCTGGAAACACCATATATTTT. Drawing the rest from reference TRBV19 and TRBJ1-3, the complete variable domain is DGGITQSPKYLFRKEGQNVTLSCEQNLNHDAMYWYRQDPGQGLRLIYYSQIVNDFQKGDIAEGYSVSREKKESFPLTVTSAQKNPTAFYLCASSISPSASGNTIYFGEGSWLTVV.

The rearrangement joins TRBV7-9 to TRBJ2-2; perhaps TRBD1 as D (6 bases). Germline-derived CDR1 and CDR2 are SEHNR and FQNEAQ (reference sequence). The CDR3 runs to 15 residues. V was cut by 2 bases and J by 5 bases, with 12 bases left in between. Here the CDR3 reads CASSLTGLGTGELFF. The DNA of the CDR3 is TGTGCCAGCAGCTTAACAGGGCTGGGGACCGGGGAGCTGTTTTTT.

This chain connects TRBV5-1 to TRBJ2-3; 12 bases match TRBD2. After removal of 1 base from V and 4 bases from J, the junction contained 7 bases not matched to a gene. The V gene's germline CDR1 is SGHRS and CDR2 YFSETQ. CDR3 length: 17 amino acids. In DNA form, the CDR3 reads TGCGCCAGCAGCTTGAGGGGGACTAGCGGGTATCCAGATACGCAGTATTTT. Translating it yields CASSLRGTSGYPDTQYF.

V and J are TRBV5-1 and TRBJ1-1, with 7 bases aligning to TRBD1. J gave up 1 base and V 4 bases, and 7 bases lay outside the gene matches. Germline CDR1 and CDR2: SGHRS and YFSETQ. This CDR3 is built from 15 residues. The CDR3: CASSTGTVGNTEAFF. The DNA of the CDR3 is TGCGCCAGCAGCACCGGGACAGTGGGGAACACTGAAGCTTTCTTT.

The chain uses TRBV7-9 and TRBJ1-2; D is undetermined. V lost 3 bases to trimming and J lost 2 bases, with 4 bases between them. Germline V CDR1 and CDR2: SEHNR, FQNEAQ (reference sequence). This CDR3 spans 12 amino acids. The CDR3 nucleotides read TGTGCCAGCAGCTTCGTGAACTATGGCTACACCTTC. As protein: CASSFVNYGYTF.

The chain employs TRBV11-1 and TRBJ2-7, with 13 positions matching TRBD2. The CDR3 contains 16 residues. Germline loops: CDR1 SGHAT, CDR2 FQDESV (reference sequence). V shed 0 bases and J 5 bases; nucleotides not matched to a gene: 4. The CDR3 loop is CASSLARLAGGHEQYF. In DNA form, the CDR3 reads TGTGCCAGCAGCTTAGCCCGACTAGCGGGGGGCCACGAGCAGTACTTC.

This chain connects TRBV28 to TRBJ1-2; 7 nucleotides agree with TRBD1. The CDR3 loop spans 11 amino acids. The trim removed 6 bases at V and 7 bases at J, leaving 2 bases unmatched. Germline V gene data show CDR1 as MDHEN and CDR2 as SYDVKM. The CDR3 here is CASRTGFGYTF. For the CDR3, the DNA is TGTGCCAGCAGGACAGGGTTTGGCTACACCTTC.

CDR3 nucleotides: TGTGCCAGCAGCTTGGGGGGACAGGGGGGCAATGAGCAGTTCTTC. Translation gives CASSLGGQGGNEQFF. V and J are TRBV5-4 and TRBJ2-1, with 11 bases matching TRBD1. The J segment lost 6 bases and the V segment lost 0 bases, leaving 2 bases of the junction unmatched. The CDR3 covers 15 residues. CDR1 and CDR2 (germline): SGHNT, YYREEE (reference sequence).

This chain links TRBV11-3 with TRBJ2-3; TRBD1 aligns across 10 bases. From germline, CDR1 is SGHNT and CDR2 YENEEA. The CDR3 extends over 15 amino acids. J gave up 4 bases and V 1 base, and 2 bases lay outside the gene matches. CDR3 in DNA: TGTGCCAGCAGCTTAGGGGACAGGGGATCAGATACGCAGTATTTT. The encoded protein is CASSLGDRGSDTQYF.

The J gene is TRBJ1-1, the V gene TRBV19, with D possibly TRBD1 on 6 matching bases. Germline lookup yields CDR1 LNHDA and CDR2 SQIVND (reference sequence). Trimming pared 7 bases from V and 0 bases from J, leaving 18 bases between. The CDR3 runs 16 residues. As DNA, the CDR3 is TGTGCCAGTATCAACCCCCGGACAGACTTGAACACTGAAGCTTTCTTT. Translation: CASINPRTDLNTEAFF.

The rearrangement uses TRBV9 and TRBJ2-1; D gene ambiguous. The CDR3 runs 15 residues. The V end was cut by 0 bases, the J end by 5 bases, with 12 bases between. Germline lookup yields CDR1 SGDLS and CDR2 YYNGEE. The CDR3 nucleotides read TGTGCCAGCAGCGTAGGGCTTCTTTTGGACAATGAGCAGTTCTTC. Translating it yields CASSVGLLLDNEQFF.

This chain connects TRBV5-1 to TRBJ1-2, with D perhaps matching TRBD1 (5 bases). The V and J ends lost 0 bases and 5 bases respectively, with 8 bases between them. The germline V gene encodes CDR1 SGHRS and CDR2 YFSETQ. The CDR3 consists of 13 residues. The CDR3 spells CASSLGGGYGYTF. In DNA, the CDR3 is TGCGCCAGCAGCTTGGGGGGCGGATATGGCTACACCTTC.

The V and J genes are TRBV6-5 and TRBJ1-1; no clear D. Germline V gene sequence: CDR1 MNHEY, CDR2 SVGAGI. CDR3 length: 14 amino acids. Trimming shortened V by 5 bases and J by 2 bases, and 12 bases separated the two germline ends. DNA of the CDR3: TGTGCCAGCAGTAACACCCGCGGCAACACTGAAGCTTTCTTT. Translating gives CASSNTRGNTEAFF.

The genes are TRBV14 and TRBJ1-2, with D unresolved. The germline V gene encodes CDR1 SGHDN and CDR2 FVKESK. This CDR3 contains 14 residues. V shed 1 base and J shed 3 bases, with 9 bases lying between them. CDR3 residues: CASSQGRWYYGYTF. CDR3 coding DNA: TGTGCCAGCAGCCAAGGACGGTGGTACTATGGCTACACCTTC.

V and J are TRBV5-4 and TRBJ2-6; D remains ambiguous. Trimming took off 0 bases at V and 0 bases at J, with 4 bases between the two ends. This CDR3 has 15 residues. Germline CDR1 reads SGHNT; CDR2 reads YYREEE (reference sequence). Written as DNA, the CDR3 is TGTGCCAGCAGCTTGGACGGCTCTGGGGCCAACGTCCTGACTTTC. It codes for CASSLDGSGANVLTF. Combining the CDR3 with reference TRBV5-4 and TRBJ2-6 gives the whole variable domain ETGVTQSPTHLIKTRGQQVTLRCSSQSGHNTVSWYQQALGQGPQFIFQYYREEENGRGNFPPRFSGLQFPNYSSELNVNALELDDSALYLCASSLDGSGANVLTFGAGSRLTVL.

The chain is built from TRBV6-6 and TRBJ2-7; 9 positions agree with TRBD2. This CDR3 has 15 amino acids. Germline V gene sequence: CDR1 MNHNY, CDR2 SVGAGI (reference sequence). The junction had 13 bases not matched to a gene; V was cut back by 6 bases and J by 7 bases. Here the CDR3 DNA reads TGTGCCAGCAGGGAACTAGCGGGTCGGGCGGGGGAGCAGTACTTC. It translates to CASRELAGRAGEQYF.

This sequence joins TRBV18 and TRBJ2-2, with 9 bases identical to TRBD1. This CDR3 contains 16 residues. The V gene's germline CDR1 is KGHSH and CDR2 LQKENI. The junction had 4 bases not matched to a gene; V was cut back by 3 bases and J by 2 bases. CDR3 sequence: CASSPYRGPNTGELFF. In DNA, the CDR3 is TGTGCCAGCTCACCCTACAGGGGGCCTAACACCGGGGAGCTGTTTTTT.

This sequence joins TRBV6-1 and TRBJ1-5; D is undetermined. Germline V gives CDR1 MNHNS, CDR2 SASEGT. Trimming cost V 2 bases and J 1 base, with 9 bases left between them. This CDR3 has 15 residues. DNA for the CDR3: TGTGCCAGCAGTGAAAGAGAAGTGAGCAATCAGCCCCAGCATTTT. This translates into CASSEREVSNQPQHF.

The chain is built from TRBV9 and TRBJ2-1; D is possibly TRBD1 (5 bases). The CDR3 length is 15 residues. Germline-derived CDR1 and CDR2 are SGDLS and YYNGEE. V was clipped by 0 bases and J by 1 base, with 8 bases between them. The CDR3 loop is CASSVGQGSYNEQFF. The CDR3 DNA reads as TGTGCCAGCAGCGTAGGGCAGGGATCCTACAATGAGCAGTTCTTC.

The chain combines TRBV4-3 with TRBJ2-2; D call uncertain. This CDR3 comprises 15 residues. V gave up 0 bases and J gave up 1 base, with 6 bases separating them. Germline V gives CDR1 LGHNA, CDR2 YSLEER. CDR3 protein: CASSQEAGNTGELFF. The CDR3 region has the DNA TGCGCCAGCAGCCAAGAGGCAGGGAACACCGGGGAGCTGTTTTTT.